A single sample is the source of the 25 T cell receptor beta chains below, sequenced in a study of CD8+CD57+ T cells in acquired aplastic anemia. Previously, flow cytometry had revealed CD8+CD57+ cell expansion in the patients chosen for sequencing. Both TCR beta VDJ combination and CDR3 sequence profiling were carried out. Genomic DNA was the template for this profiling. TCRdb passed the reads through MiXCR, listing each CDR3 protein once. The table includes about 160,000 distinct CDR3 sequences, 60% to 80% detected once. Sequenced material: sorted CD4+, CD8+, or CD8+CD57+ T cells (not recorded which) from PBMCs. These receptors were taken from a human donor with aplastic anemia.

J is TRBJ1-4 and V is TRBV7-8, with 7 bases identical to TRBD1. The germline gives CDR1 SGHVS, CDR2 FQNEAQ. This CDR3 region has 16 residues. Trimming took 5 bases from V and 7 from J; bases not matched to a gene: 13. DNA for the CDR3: TGTGCCAGCAGCCAGACCCGAGGGGGCCTAAGTGAAAAACTGTTTTTT. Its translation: CASSQTRGGLSEKLFF.

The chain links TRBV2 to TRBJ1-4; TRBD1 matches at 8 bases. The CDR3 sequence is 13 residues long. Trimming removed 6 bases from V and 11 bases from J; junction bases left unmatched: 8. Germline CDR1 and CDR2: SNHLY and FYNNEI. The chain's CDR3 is CASRSQGAGKLFF. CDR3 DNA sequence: TGTGCCAGCAGGTCCCAGGGGGCAGGTAAACTGTTTTTT.

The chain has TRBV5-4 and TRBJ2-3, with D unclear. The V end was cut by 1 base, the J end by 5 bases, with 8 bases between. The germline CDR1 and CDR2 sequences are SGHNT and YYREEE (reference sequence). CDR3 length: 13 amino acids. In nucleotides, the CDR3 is TGTGCCAGCAGCTTGTTCGGAGTAGATACGCAGTATTTT. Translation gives CASSLFGVDTQYF.

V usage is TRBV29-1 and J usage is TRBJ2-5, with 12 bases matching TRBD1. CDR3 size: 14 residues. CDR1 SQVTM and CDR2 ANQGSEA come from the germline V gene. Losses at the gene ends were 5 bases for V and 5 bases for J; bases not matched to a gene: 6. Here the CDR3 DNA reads TGCAGCGTTCGGGACAGGGGGCGAGGGGAGACCCAGTACTTC. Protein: CSVRDRGRGETQYF.

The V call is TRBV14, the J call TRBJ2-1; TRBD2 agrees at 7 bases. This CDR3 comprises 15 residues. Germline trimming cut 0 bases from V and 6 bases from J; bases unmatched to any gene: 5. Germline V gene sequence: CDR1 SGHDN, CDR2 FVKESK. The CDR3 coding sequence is TGTGCCAGCAGCCAAGAATCATGGACTAGCAATGAGCAGTTCTTC. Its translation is CASSQESWTSNEQFF.

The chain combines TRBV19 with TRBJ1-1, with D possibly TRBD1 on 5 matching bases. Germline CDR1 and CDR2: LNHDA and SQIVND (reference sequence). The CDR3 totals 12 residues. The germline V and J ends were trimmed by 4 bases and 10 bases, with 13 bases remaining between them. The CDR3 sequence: CASSTQGFGAFF. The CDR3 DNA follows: TGTGCCAGTAGTACCCAGGGATTTGGAGCTTTCTTT.

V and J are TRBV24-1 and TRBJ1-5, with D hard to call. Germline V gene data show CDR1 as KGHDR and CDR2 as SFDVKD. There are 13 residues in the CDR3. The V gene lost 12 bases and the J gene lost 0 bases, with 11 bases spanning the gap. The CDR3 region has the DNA TGTGCCTCTCGGGCAGATAGCAATCAGCCCCAGCATTTT. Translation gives CASRADSNQPQHF.

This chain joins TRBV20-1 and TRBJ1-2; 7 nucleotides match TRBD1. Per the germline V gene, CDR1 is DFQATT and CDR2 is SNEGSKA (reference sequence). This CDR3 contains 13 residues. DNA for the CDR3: TGCAGGGGCGACACAGGGGATAACTATGGCTACACCTTC. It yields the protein CRGDTGDNYGYTF.

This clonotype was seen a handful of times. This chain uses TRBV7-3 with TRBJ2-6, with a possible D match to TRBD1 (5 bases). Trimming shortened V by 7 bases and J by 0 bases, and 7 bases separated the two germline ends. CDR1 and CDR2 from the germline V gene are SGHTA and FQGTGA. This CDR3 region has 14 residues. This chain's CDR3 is CASTQGSGANVLTF. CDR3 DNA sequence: TGTGCCAGCACGCAGGGCTCTGGGGCCAACGTCCTGACTTTC.

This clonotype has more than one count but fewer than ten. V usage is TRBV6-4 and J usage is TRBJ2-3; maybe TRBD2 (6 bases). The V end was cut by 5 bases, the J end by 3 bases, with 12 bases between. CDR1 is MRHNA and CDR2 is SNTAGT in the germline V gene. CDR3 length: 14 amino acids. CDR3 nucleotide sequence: TGTGCCAGCAGTCCCGGGACTTCGACAGATACGCAGTATTTT. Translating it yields CASSPGTSTDTQYF.

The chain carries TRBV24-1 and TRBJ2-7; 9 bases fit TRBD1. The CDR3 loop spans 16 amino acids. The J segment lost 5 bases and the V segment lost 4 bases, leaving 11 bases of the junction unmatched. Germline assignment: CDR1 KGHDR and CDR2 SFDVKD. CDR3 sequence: CATSESGTGHSHEQYF. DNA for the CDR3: TGTGCCACCAGTGAGTCCGGGACAGGGCATTCCCACGAGCAGTACTTC.

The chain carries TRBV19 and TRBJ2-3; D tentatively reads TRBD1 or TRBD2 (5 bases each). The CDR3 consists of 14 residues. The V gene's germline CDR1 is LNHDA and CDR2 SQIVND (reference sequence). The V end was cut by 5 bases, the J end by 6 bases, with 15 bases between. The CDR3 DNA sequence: TGTGCCAGTAGTGGGACCTCGTCTTTGGATACGCAGTATTTT. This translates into CASSGTSSLDTQYF.

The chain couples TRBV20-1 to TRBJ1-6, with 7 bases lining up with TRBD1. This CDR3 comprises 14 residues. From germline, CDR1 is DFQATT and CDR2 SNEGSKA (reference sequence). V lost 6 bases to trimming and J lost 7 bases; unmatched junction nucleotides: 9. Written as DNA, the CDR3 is TGCAGTGCAGGGGGCGGGGGGCGGAATTCACCCCTCCACTTT. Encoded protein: CSAGGGGRNSPLHF.

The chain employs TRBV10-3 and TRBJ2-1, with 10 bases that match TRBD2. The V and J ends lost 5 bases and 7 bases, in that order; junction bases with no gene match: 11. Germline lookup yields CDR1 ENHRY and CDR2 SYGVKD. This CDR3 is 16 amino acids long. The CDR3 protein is CAISNLAGVYINEQFF. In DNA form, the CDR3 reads TGTGCCATCAGTAACCTAGCGGGAGTTTATATAAATGAGCAGTTCTTC.

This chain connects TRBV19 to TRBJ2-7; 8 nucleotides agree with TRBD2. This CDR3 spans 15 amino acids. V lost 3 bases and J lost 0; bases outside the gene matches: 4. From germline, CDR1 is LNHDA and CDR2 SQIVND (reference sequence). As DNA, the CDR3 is TGTGCCAGTAGTATGACTAGCGCATACTCCTACGAGCAGTACTTC. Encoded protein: CASSMTSAYSYEQYF.

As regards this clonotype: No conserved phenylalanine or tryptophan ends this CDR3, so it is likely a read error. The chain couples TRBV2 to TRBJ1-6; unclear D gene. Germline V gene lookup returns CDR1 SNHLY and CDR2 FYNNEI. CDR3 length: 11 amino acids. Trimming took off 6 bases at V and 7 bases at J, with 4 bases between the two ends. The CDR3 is CASRENSPLHS. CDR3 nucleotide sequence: TGTGCCAGCAGGGAAAATTCACCCCTCCACTCT.

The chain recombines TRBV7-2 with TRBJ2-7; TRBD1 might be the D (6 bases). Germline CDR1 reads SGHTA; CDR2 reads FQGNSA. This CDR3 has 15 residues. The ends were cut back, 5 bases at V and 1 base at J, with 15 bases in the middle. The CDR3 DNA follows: TGTGCCAGCAGCCCCTGGACAGACAGATCCTACGAGCAGTACTTC. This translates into CASSPWTDRSYEQYF.

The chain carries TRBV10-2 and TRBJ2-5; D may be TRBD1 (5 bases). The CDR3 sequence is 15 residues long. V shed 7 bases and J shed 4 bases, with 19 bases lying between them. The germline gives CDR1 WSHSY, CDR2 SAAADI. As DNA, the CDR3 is TGCGCCAGCAAAGGGCAGGGCAAGCAATCAGAGACCCAGTACTTC. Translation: CASKGQGKQSETQYF.

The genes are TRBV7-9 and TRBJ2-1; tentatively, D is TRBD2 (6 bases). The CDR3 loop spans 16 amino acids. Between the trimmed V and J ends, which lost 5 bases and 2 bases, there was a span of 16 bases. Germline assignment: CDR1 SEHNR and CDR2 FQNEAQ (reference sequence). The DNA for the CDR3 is TGTGCCAGCAGCCAAGATAGGGCGGGGCCCTACAATGAGCAGTTCTTC. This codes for CASSQDRAGPYNEQFF. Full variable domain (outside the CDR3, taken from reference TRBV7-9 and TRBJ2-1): DTGVSQNPRHKITKRGQNVTFRCDPISEHNRLYWYRQTLGQGPEFLTYFQNEAQLEKSRLLSDRFSAERPKGSFSTLEIQRTEQGDSAMYLCASSQDRAGPYNEQFFGPGTRLTVL.

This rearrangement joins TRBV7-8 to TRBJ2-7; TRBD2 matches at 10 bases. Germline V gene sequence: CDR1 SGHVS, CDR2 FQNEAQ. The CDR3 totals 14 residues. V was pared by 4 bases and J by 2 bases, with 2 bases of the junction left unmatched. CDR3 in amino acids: CASSWTSGTYEQYF. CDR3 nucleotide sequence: TGTGCCAGCAGCTGGACTAGCGGCACCTACGAGCAGTACTTC.

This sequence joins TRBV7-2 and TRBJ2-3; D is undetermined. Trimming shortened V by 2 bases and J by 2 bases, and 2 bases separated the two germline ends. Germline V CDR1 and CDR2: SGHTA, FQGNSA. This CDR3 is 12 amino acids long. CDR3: CASSLYTDTQYF. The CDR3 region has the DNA TGTGCCAGCAGCTTATACACAGATACGCAGTATTTT.

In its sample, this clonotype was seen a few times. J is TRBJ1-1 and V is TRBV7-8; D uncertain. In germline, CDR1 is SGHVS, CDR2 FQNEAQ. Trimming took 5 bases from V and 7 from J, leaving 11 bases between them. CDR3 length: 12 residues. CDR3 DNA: TGTGCCAGCAGCCAACTGAAGGGTGAAGCTTTCTTT. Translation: CASSQLKGEAFF.

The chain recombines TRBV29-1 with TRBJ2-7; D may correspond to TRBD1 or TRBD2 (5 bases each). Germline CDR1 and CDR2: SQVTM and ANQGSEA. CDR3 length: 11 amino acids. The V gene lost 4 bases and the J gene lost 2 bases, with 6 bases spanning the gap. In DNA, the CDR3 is TGCAGCGTTGTGGGGGCCTACGAGCAGTACTTC. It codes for CSVVGAYEQYF.

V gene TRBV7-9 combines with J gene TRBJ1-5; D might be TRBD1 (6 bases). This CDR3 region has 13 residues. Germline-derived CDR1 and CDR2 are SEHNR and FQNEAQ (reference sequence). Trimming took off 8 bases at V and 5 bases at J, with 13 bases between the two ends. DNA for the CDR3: TGTGCCAGCGTGGCAGGGGAAGATCAGCCCCAGCATTTT. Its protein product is CASVAGEDQPQHF.

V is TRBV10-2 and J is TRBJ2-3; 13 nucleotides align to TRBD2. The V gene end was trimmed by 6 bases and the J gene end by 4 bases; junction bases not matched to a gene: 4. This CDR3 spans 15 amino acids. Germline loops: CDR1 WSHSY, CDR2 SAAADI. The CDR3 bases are TGCGCCAGCAGAAGGACTAGCGGGAGTGCAGATACGCAGTATTTT. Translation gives CASRRTSGSADTQYF.